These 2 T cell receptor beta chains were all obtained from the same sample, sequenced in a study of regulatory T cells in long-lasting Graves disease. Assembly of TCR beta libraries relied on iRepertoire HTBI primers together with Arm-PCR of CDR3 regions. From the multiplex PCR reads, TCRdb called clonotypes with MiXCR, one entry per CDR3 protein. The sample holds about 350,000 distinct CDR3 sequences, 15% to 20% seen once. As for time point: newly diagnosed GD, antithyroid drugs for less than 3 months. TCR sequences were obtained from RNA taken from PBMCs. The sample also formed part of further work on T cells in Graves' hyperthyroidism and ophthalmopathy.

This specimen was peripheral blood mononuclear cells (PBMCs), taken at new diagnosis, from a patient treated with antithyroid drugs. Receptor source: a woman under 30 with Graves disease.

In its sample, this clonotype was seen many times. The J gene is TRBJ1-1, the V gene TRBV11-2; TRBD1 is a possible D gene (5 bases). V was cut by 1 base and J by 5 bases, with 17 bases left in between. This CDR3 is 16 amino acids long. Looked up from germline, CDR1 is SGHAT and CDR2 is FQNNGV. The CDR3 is CASSLGDSGRVTEAFF. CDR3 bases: TGTGCCAGCAGCTTAGGGGACTCCGGGCGGGTTACTGAAGCTTTCTTT.

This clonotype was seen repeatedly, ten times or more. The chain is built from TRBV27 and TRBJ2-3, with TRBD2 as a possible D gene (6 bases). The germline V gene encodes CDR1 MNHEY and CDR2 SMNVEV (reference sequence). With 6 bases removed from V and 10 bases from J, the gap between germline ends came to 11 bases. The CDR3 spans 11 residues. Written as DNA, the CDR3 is TGTGCCAGCAGAATTTCGGGGGCGCAGTATTTT. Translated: CASRISGAQYF.